This entry concerns a single T cell receptor (beta chain). The specificity of this receptor is unknown. Per-base quality was not reported, and no clone a single base away is much larger than it. TCRbeta CDR3 regions were amplified from genomic DNA using the immunoSEQ Assay, a bias-controlled multiplex PCR. The authors processed their data as follows. The number of nucleated cells in each sample was estimated by amplification of reference gene primers within the assay. To quantify the absolute abundance of each unique TCRbeta CDR3 rearrangement, sequence reads were collapsed and filtered. For each sample, productive Simpson clonality was calculated as the square root of Simpson's diversity index over productive rearrangements. TCRdb holds this immuneACCESS table with in-frame rearrangements only. Some clones are missing; in checked studies, unresolved V genes explain under half, and the rest has no known cause. That table gives V, J and clone size, and the DNA gave D and trimming. The sample table holds over 150,000 clones, of which roughly 84% were seen once. Clones ranked in the top ten supply 13% to 15% of the sample.

The data stem from a study of blood T cell repertoires in COVID-19 (TCRdb year 2020). For the study in its entirety: Samples from collaborators originated in the United States, Italy and Spain and spanned both the acute and convalescent phases of COVID-19. The prospective study material was composed of cDNA or gDNA derived from T cells, B-cell-depleted T cells, or PBMCs. Deeply sampled blood TCRbeta repertoires from subjects exposed to, actively infected with, or recovered from COVID-19 were included in the dataset. A freely available public database, intended as a resource for researchers studying the immune response to SARS-CoV-2, is where the repertoires were released. Samples were obtained from the ongoing ImmuneRACE study (first 160 participants) and from over 1,000 subjects provided by 6 global collaborators. The sample metadata nearly always contained a de-identified subject ID, COVID-19 status, age in years and sex. Where available, HLA class I and class II types were obtained from metadata supplied by the sample provider rather than from assay-based typing.

Overall study results and their limits: How much clinical and demographic metadata was included differed by source and by participant, and the metadata was provided uncurated.

The collaborating institutions used their own protocols to collect whole blood in K2EDTA tubes. For TCRbeta analysis, collaborators shipped samples in one of three forms: frozen whole blood, isolated PBMCs, or DNA extracted from either of those sample types. The clonotype originates from a man aged 18 to 35 with active or convalescent COVID-19. Material for sequencing was peripheral blood.

The sequenced DNA: TGCGCCAGCAGCTTGGGAGCAGAGCAGTACTTC. Its protein product is CASSLGAEQYF. The rearranged segments are TRBV5-1 and TRBJ2-7, with the D gene too uncertain to name. CDR1 and CDR2 are read off the germline V gene as SGHRS and YFSETQ. Between the V and J ends, shortened by 0 bases and 7 bases respectively, the junction contains 5 bases. The CDR3 runs 11 residues from the cysteine to the phenylalanine. The read is trimmed to its CDR3 DNA, 33 bases read in frame from base 1. This CDR3, with the reference TRBV5-1 and TRBJ2-7 proteins standing in past its ends, gives the full variable domain KAGVTQTPRYLIKTRGQQVTLSCSPISGHRSVSWYQQTPGQGLQFLFEYFSETQRNKGNFPGRFSGRQFSNSRSEMNVSTLELGDSALYLCASSLGAEQYFGPGTRLTVT.